This TCR beta chain emerged from a study of blood T cell repertoires in COVID-19. Looking at the study overall: From the United States, Italy and Spain came samples of acute and convalescent COVID-19.

Profiling relied on immunoSEQ multiplex PCR, and the TCRdb table lists in-frame clones only, not all of them. The sample includes 110,000 to 150,000 clones, more than 75% of them seen just once. Between the trimmed V and J ends, which lost 4 bases and 5 bases, there was a span of 9 bases. This CDR3 is built from 13 residues. Germline loops: CDR1 SEHNR, CDR2 FQNEAQ (reference sequence). Specimen: PBMCs or T cells enriched from blood (not recorded which). The gene calls are TRBV7-9 and TRBJ1-5; no firm D call. This TCR came from a man aged 60 to 75 who had recovered from COVID-19. The CDR3 spells CASSSVPHQPQHF. The CDR3, as DNA: TGTGCCAGCAGCTCAGTTCCCCATCAGCCCCAGCATTTT. Drawing the rest from reference TRBV7-9 and TRBJ1-5, the complete variable domain is DTGVSQNPRHKITKRGQNVTFRCDPISEHNRLYWYRQTLGQGPEFLTYFQNEAQLEKSRLLSDRFSAERPKGSFSTLEIQRTEQGDSAMYLCASSSVPHQPQHFGDGTRLSIL.